The 2 T cell receptor beta chains given below trace back to one sample, sequenced in a study of cytomegalovirus exposure and HLA in healthy donors. The PCR ran on 60 Vbeta and 13 Jbeta primers. Clones were sequenced by immunoSEQ multiplex PCR, and TCRdb holds only the in-frame ones, with some missing. The sample has more than 90,000 clones, around 68% seen once; the top ten hold more than 9%. Sequences were obtained from PBMCs. Receptor source: a woman aged 45-65 years in good health and CMV-seropositive.

Comments on this clone: Mismatch with germline at one junction end may stem from a read error. The chain recombines TRBV5-1 with TRBJ2-1; 9 bases are shared with TRBD2. The CDR3 runs 17 residues. The germline CDR1 and CDR2 sequences are SGHRS and YFSETQ. CDR3 nucleotide sequence: TGCGCCAGCAGGTTGGCGGGAGGGGCCCAATCCTACAATGAGCAGTTCTTC. It yields the protein CASRLAGGAQSYNEQFF. Full variable domain (missing parts from reference TRBV5-1 and TRBJ2-1): KAGVTQTPRYLIKTRGQQVTLSCSPISGHRSVSWYQQTPGQGLQFLFEYFSETQRNKGNFPGRFSGRQFSNSRSEMNVSTLELGDSALYLCASRLAGGAQSYNEQFFGPGTRLTVL.

J is TRBJ1-1 and V is TRBV9, with D tentatively TRBD1 (6 bases). The germline V and J ends were trimmed by 3 bases and 1 base, with 10 bases remaining between them. The germline V gene has CDR1 SGDLS and CDR2 YYNGEE. The CDR3 is made up of 14 amino acids. CDR3 nucleotide sequence: TGTGCCAGCAGCGCGGGGGGGCCGAACACTGAAGCTTTCTTT. This codes for CASSAGGPNTEAFF.